This section outlines one T cell receptor (beta chain) sequence together with its context. What it binds is unknown. It may be a read error: a sequence one base away is much more abundant. Patients aged 18 to 65 had newly diagnosed hyperthyroidism of under 2 months' duration. Each diagnosis drew on symptoms, thyroxine, TRAb, thyroid ultrasound and orbital computed tomography findings. Fresh 10 ml peripheral blood yielded PBMCs. These data originate in a study of T cells in Graves' hyperthyroidism and ophthalmopathy. Study results and limitations: Most thyroid clonotypes with frequency above 0.001 were detected in blood.

Regions amplified from RNA transcripts were the TCR beta CDR3 regions. Using the HTBI primer set, a first-round RT-PCR was run on the TCR CDR3. TCRdb ran MiXCR on the multiplex PCR reads and lists one entry per CDR3 protein. The sample lists around 430,000 distinct CDR3 sequences; about 15% were seen once. The germline V gene has CDR1 SGHDT and CDR2 YYEEEE. This CDR3 is built from 15 residues. This sequence originates from a woman aged 25-40 years with Graves' hyperthyroidism. The sequenced sample was blood. V is TRBV5-6 and J is TRBJ1-4; 7 bases line up with TRBD1. The CDR3 here is CASSFAQGDNEELFF. In nucleotides, the CDR3 is TGTGCCAGCAGCTTCGCTCAGGGGGACAATGAAGAACTGTTTTTT.